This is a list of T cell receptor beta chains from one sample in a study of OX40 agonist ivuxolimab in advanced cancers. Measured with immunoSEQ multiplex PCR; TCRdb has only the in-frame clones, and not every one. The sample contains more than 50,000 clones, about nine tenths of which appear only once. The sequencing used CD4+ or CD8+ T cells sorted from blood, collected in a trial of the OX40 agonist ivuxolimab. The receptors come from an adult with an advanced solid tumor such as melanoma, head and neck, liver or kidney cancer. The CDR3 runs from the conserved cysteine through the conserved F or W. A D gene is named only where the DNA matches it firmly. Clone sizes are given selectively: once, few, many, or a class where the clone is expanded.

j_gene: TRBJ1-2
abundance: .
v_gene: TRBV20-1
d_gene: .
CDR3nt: TGCAGTGCTAGCGGGGGGGGCTACACCTTC
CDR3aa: CSASGGGYTF

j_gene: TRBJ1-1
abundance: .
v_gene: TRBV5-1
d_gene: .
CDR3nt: TGCGCCAGCAGCTCCCCCCGCGGCAGGAACACTGAAGCTTTCTTT
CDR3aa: CASSSPRGRNTEAFF

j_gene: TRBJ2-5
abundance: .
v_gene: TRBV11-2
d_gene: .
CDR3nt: TGTGCCAGCAGCTTGGGGGAGACCCAGTACTTC
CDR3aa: CASSLGETQYF

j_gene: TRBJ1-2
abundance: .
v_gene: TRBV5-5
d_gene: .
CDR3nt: TGTGCCAGCACCTCCGGGGGCCAGACCACCGCCTTC
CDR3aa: CASTSGGQTTAF

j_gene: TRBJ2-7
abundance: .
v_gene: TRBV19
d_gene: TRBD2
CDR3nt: TGTGCCAGTAGTATTGGCGGGAGAATCCGCGAGCAGTACTTC
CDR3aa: CASSIGGRIREQYF

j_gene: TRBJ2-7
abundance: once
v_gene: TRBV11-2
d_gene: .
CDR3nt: TGTGCCAGCAGCTTAGAAGGTCCCTACGAGCAGTACTTC
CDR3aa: CASSLEGPYEQYF

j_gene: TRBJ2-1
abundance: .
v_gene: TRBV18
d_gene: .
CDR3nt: TGTGCCAGCTCACCAACGAGTTACAATGAGCAGTTCTTC
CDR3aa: CASSPTSYNEQFF

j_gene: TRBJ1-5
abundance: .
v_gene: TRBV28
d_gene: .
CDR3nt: TGTGCCAGCAGTTCTCCCGGGACGGGTTATAGCAATCAGCCCCAGCATTTT
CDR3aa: CASSSPGTGYSNQPQHF

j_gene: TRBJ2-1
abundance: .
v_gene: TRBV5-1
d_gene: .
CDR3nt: TGCGCCAGCAGCTTGGGGGGTTACAATGAGCAGTTCTTC
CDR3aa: CASSLGGYNEQFF

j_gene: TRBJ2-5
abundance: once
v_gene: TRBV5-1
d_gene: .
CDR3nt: TGCGCCAGCAGCCCCGGGACACATCTGGGCCAAGAGACCCAGTACTTC
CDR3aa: CASSPGTHLGQETQYF

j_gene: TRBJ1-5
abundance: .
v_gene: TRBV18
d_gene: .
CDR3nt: TGTGCCAGCTCACCAGGGCAGGGGCAGAGCAATCAGCCCCAGCATTTT
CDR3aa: CASSPGQGQSNQPQHF

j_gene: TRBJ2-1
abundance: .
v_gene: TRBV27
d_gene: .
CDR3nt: TGTGCCAGCAGCCCTTCTCGCGGGGGCGTCAATGAGCAGTTCTTC
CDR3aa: CASSPSRGGVNEQFF

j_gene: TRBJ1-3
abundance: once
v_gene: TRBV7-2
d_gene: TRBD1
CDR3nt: TGTGCCAGCGGACAGGCCTCTGGAAACACCATATATTTT
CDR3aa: CASGQASGNTIYF

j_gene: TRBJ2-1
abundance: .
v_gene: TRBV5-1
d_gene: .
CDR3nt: TGCGCCAGCAGCTTCCTAGGAGGGTACAATGAGCAGTTCTTC
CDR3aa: CASSFLGGYNEQFF

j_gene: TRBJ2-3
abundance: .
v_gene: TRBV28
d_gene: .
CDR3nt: TGTGCCAGCAGTTTACAGATCACAGATACGCAGTATTTT
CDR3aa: CASSLQITDTQYF

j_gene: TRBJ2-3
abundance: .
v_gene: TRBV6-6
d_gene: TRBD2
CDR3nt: TGTGCCAGCAAACGGGGGGGACACACAGATACGCAGTATTTT
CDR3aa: CASKRGGHTDTQYF

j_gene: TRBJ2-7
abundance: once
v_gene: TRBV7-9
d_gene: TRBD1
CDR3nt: TGTGCCAGCAGTAAGACAGGGCTCTACGAGCAGTACTTC
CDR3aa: CASSKTGLYEQYF

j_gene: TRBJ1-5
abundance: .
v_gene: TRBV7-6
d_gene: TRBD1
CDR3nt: TGTGCCAGCAGCTTAGGGGGGGCAGGGGGTCAGCCCCAGCATTTT
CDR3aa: CASSLGGAGGQPQHF

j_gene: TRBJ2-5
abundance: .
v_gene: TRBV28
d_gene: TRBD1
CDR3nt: TGTGCCAGCAGTTTACCCCCGACAGGGTGGGAAACCCAGTACTTC
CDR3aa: CASSLPPTGWETQYF

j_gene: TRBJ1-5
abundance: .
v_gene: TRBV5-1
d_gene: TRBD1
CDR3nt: TGCGCCAGCAGCTGGACCGGGACAGGGGATCAGCCCCAGCATTTT
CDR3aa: CASSWTGTGDQPQHF

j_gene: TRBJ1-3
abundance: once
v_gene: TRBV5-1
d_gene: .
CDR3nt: TGCGCCAGCAGCTTGCAAAACGGGGCTGGAAACACCATATATTTT
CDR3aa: CASSLQNGAGNTIYF

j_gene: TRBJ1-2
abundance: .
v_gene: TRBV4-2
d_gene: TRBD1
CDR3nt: TGTGCCAGCAGCCAGCTCCTCCGGGACAGGGGGCTCTATGGCTACACCTTC
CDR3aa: CASSQLLRDRGLYGYTF

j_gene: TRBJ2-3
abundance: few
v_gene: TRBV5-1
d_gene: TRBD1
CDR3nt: TGCGCCACCGGCGGTAGGACAGGGGGCGCAGATACGCAGTATTTT
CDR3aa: CATGGRTGGADTQYF

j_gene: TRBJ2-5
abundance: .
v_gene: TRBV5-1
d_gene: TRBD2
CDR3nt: TGCGCCAGCAGCTTGGCCGCAGCGGGGGGGGGAGAGACCCAGTACTTC
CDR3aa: CASSLAAAGGGETQYF

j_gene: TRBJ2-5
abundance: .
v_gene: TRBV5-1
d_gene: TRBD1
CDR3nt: TGCGCCAGCAGCCGGGACAGCCAAGAGACCCAGTACTTC
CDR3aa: CASSRDSQETQYF

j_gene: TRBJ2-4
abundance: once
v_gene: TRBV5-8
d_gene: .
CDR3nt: TGTGCCAGCAGCCCCCTGACCCCGAGGGGGTACTTC
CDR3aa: CASSPLTPRGYF

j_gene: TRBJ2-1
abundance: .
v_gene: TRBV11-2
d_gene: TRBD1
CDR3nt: TGTGCCAGCAGTAGAAATACAGGGGGTTCCTACAATGAGCAGTTCTTC
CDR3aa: CASSRNTGGSYNEQFF

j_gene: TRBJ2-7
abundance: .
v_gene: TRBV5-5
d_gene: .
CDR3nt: TGTGCCAGCAGCATCCAGACCTACGAGCAGTACTTC
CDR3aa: CASSIQTYEQYF

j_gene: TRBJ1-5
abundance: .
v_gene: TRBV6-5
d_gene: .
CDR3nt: TGTGCCAGCAGTACTTACCCTGCTAATCAGCCCCAGCATTTT
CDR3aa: CASSTYPANQPQHF

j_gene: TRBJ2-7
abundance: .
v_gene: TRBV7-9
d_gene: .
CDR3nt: TGTGCCAGCAGCTTAGGAGTGAACTCCTACGAGCAGTACTTC
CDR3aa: CASSLGVNSYEQYF

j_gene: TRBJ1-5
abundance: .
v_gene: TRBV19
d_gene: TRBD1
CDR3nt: TGTGCCAGTAGTGCCGGGCGACAGGGGCGTCAGCCCCAGCATTTT
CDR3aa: CASSAGRQGRQPQHF

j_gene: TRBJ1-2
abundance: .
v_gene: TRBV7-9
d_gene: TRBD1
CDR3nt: TGTGCCAGCAGCTTAGACCCGACAGGGTCAGGCTATGGCTACACCTTC
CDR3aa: CASSLDPTGSGYGYTF

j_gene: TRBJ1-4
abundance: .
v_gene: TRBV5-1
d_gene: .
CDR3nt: TGCGCCAGCAGCCCCGGACACGCAACTAATGAAAAACTGTTTTTT
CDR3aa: CASSPGHATNEKLFF

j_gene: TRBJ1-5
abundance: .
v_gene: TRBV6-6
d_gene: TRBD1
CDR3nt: TGTGCCAGCAGTTACTCAAGGGCAGGGGGCATGTGGCCCCAGCATTTT
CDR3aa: CASSYSRAGGMWPQHF

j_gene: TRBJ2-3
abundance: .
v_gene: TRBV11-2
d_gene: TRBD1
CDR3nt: TGTGCCAGCAGCTCTCTGAGGGGGCGGGCAGATACGCAGTATTTT
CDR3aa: CASSSLRGRADTQYF

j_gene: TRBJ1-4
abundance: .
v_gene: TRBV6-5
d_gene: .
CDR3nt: TGTGCCAGCAGAGCACAGGGTGAAAAACTGTTTTTT
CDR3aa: CASRAQGEKLFF

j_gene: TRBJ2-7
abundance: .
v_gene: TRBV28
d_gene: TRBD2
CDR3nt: TGTGCCAGCAACATAGCGGGGTCCTACGAGCAGTACTTC
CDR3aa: CASNIAGSYEQYF

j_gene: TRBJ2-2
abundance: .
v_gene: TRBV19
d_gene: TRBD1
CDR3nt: TGTGCCAGTAGCTTACAGAGACAGGGGTCTAACACCGGGGAGCTGTTTTTT
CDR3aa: CASSLQRQGSNTGELFF

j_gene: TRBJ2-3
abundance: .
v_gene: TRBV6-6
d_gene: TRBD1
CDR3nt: TGTGCCAGCAAAGCAGGGGGAAGTTCAGATACGCAGTATTTT
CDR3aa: CASKAGGSSDTQYF

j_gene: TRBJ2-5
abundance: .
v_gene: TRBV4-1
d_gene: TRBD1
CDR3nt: TGCGCCAGCAGCCAACGGTTGACAGGGCTGGAGACCCAGTACTTC
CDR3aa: CASSQRLTGLETQYF

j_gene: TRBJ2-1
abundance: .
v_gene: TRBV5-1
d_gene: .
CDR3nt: TGCGCCAGCAGCTGGATCTCGGACGGTTACAATGAGCAGTTCTTC
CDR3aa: CASSWISDGYNEQFF

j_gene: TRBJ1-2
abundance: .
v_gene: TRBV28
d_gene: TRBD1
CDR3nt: TGTGCCAGCAGCCCTGGACAGGGACGATATGGCTACACCTTC
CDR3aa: CASSPGQGRYGYTF

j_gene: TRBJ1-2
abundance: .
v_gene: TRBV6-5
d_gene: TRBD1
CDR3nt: TGTGCCAGCAGGGAACAGGGGACCTCTAACTATGGCTACACCTTC
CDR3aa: CASREQGTSNYGYTF

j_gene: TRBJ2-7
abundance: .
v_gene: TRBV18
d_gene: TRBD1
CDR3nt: TGTGCCAGCTCACCACGCAGGGGGTACGAGCAGTACTTC
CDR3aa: CASSPRRGYEQYF

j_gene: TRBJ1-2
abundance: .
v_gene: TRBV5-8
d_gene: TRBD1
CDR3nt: TGTGCCAGCAGCCCGGGACAGCACTATGGCTACACCTTC
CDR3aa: CASSPGQHYGYTF

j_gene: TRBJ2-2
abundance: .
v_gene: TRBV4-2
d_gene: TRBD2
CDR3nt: TGTGCCAGCAGCCCACGCGGGGGGGCCGGCGGGGAGCTGTTTTTT
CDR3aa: CASSPRGGAGGELFF

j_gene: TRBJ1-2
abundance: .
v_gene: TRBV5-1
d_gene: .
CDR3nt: TGCGCCAGCAGCTTGGAGCTCGGGGGGCGGGTCTATGGCTACACCTTC
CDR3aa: CASSLELGGRVYGYTF

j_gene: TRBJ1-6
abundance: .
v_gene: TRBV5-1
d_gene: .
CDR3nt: TGCGCCAGCAGCTTGGAGGGGGGCAGTTCACCCCTCCACTTT
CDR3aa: CASSLEGGSSPLHF

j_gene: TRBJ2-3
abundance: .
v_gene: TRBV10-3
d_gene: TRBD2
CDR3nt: TGTGCCAGCAGACGGGGCGGGGGTGGCACAGATACGCAGTATTTT
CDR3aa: CASRRGGGGTDTQYF

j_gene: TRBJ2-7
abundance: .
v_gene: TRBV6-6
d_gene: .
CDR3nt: TGTGCCAGCAGTTACACGAGACAAACCTACGAGCAGTACTTC
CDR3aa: CASSYTRQTYEQYF

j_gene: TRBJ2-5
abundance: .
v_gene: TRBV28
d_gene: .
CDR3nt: TGTGCCAGCAGCCCGCTCCAGGGGACTGAGACCCAGTACTTC
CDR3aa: CASSPLQGTETQYF

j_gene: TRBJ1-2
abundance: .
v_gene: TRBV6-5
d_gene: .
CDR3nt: TGTGCCAGCAGTTGGGGACGGCGGGCCTATGGCTACACCTTC
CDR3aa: CASSWGRRAYGYTF

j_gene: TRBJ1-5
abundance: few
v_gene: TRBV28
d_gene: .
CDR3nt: TGTGCCAGCAGACCCAGGGACCCAGGCAATCAGCCCCAGCATTTT
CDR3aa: CASRPRDPGNQPQHF

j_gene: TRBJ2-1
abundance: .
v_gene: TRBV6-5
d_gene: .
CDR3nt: TGTGCCAGCAGCCGACTACAGGGAGGTAATGAGCAGTTCTTC
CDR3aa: CASSRLQGGNEQFF

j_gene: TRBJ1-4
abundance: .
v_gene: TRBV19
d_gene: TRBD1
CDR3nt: TGTGCCAGTAGCCTTCGGACAGGGTGGACTAATGAAAAACTGTTTTTT
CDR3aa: CASSLRTGWTNEKLFF

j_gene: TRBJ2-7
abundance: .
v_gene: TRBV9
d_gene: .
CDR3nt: TGTGCCAGCAGCGTAGGGCCCAACTACGAGCAGTACTTC
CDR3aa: CASSVGPNYEQYF

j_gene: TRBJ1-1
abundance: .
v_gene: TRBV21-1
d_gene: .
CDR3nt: TGTGCCAGCAGCAAAGCGCCGGGCAGAACAGTGGCAAAGGCGGACACTGAAGCTTTCTTT
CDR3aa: CASSKAPGRTVAKADTEAFF

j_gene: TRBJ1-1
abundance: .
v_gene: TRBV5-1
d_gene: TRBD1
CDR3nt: TGCGCCAGCAGCTGGGGGACAGGGGGCTTGAACACTGAAGCTTTCTTT
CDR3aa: CASSWGTGGLNTEAFF

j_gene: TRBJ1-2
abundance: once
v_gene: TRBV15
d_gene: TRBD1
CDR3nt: TGTGCCACCAGCAGAGGAGGGACAGGTTCTAACTATGGCTACACCTTC
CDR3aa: CATSRGGTGSNYGYTF

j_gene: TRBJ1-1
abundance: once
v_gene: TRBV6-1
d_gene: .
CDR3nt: TGTGCCAGCACCTTGAACACTGAAGCTTTCTTT
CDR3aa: CASTLNTEAFF